These T cell receptor beta chains were read from a single sample in a study of blood T cell repertoires in COVID-19. Clones were read by immunoSEQ multiplex PCR, and TCRdb kept only the in-frame ones, dropping some. The data contain 55,000 to 70,000 clones, roughly nine tenths of them seen just once; the ten biggest clones take up roughly 8%. Sequencing was done on a sample of peripheral blood. These receptors were taken from a woman between 65 and 79 years old with active COVID-19. The CDR3 runs from the conserved cysteine through the conserved F or W.

J gene: TRBJ2-3; V gene: TRBV6-5; CDR3 protein: CASSSPPGGTDTQYF
J gene: TRBJ1-4; V gene: TRBV28; CDR3 protein: CASSSSNRGTREKLFF
J gene: TRBJ1-6; V gene: TRBV5-1; CDR3 protein: CASSLKGADSPLHF
J gene: TRBJ1-2; V gene: TRBV5-1; CDR3 protein: CASSLDYGQGGGNDTF
J gene: TRBJ2-5; V gene: TRBV7-2; CDR3 protein: CASSWDTQETQYF
J gene: TRBJ1-1; V gene: TRBV12-3/TRBV12-4; CDR3 protein: CASSWGGTEAFF
J gene: TRBJ2-2; V gene: TRBV12-5; CDR3 protein: CASGQQGAHTGELFF
J gene: TRBJ2-7; V gene: TRBV6-1; CDR3 protein: CASSDVGLAETYEQYF
J gene: TRBJ2-5; V gene: TRBV5-6; CDR3 protein: CASSLQGQGAETQYF
J gene: TRBJ2-1; V gene: TRBV21-1; CDR3 protein: CASLRAEIPNEQFF
J gene: TRBJ1-2; V gene: TRBV23-1; CDR3 protein: CASSQPKTGVGYGYTF
J gene: TRBJ2-7; V gene: TRBV5-1; CDR3 protein: CASSLGGGENEQYF
J gene: TRBJ2-7; V gene: TRBV4-1; CDR3 protein: CASSQEGASGYEQYF
J gene: TRBJ1-2; V gene: TRBV7-8; CDR3 protein: CASSVTGDGYTF
J gene: TRBJ2-7; V gene: TRBV19; CDR3 protein: CASKQTGGTYEQYF
J gene: TRBJ2-3; V gene: TRBV11-2; CDR3 protein: CASSPTSGAAITDTQYF
J gene: TRBJ2-1; V gene: TRBV27; CDR3 protein: CASRNARLADKYNEQFF
J gene: TRBJ2-7; V gene: TRBV5-1; CDR3 protein: CASSLGGVGQNYEQYF
J gene: TRBJ2-3; V gene: TRBV18; CDR3 protein: CASSPGTPARDTQYF
J gene: TRBJ1-5; V gene: TRBV19; CDR3 protein: CASSLTRQGGNQPQHF
J gene: TRBJ2-7; V gene: TRBV4-1; CDR3 protein: CASSLGQGLAYEQYF
J gene: TRBJ1-5; V gene: TRBV19; CDR3 protein: CASSMGTYNQPQHF
J gene: TRBJ2-7; V gene: TRBV5-8; CDR3 protein: CASSLVGGDDEQYF
J gene: TRBJ2-3; V gene: TRBV3-1/TRBV3-2; CDR3 protein: CASSQDVERMDTQYF
J gene: TRBJ2-2; V gene: TRBV7-9; CDR3 protein: CASTFAGTGELFF
J gene: TRBJ2-7; V gene: TRBV7-7; CDR3 protein: CASSLERGDRWSSYEQYF
J gene: TRBJ2-1; V gene: TRBV11-2; CDR3 protein: CASSFAASGRAGNEQFF
J gene: TRBJ2-3; V gene: TRBV6-1; CDR3 protein: CASSESGRPDTQYF
J gene: TRBJ2-1; V gene: TRBV19; CDR3 protein: CASSLASATYNEQFF
J gene: TRBJ2-7; V gene: TRBV13; CDR3 protein: CASSLVQGAGDEQYF
J gene: TRBJ1-1; V gene: TRBV4-2; CDR3 protein: CASSPQGAMNTEAFF
J gene: TRBJ2-2; V gene: TRBV27; CDR3 protein: CASSFGASGRGDTGELFF
J gene: TRBJ1-5; V gene: TRBV30; CDR3 protein: CAWTPGGNQPQHF
J gene: TRBJ2-5; V gene: TRBV9; CDR3 protein: CASSVAPGLAGVYTETQYF
J gene: TRBJ2-7; V gene: TRBV5-1; CDR3 protein: CASSWDLTGGEQYF
J gene: TRBJ1-6; V gene: TRBV30; CDR3 protein: CAWSDGVFEDNSPLHF
J gene: TRBJ1-2; V gene: TRBV5-1; CDR3 protein: CASSLKGRDTHNYGYTF
J gene: TRBJ2-7; V gene: TRBV2; CDR3 protein: CASSEGPRGEQYF
J gene: TRBJ2-2; V gene: TRBV5-1; CDR3 protein: CASSLADVAGELFF
J gene: TRBJ1-2; V gene: TRBV12-3/TRBV12-4; CDR3 protein: CASSFGSGYGYTF
J gene: TRBJ1-1; V gene: TRBV5-1; CDR3 protein: CASSLTTNTEAFF
J gene: TRBJ2-5; V gene: TRBV2; CDR3 protein: CASPGGGTQETQYF
J gene: TRBJ1-5; V gene: TRBV24-1; CDR3 protein: CATRAGGRLSNQPQHF
J gene: TRBJ2-3; V gene: TRBV24-1; CDR3 protein: CATSEASGRSTDTQYF
J gene: TRBJ1-1; V gene: TRBV19; CDR3 protein: CASSNLAPKQGQSTEAFF
J gene: TRBJ2-2; V gene: TRBV19; CDR3 protein: CASSIDTGGLSGELFF
J gene: TRBJ2-1; V gene: TRBV11-3; CDR3 protein: CASSLGQGIDEQFF
J gene: TRBJ2-7; V gene: TRBV4-1; CDR3 protein: CASSPFLFSGSDEQYF
J gene: TRBJ2-7; V gene: TRBV12-3/TRBV12-4; CDR3 protein: CATQFSSVYEQYF
J gene: TRBJ2-7; V gene: TRBV10-3; CDR3 protein: CAIRVTSGVNEQYF